Listed below are T cell receptor beta chains from one sample, sequenced in a study of T-cell reconstitution after alpha-beta-depleted transplantation in children. TCRdb recomputed calls from the PCR reads with MiXCR, one row per CDR3 protein. The sample lists 600,000 to 700,000 distinct CDR3 sequences; roughly 17% were seen once. Source: PBMCs from the stem cell graft donor, taken from the stem cell graft. The origin of the receptors is a human donor who donated a stem cell graft to a child with acute myeloid leukemia. Both conserved end residues are part of each CDR3. D genes are given only for firm matches. Clone size is shown for a subset of rows, as once, few, many or a class of expanded clone.

V	D	size	J	CDR3	DNA
TRBV6-5	TRBD1	many	TRBJ1-2	CASRGDSYGYTF	TGTGCCAGCAGGGGGGACAGCTATGGCTACACCTTC
TRBV12-3/TRBV12-4	TRBD1	NA	TRBJ1-2	CASSDRGSNYGYTF	TGTGCCAGCAGTGACAGGGGGAGTAACTATGGCTACACCTTC
TRBV4-2	NA	few	TRBJ1-4	CASSREETNEKLFF	TGTGCCAGCAGCCGGGAGGAGACTAATGAAAAACTGTTTTTT
TRBV15	NA	NA	TRBJ2-3	CATSRTYRDSTDTQYF	TGTGCCACCAGCAGGACCTACAGGGACAGCACAGATACGCAGTATTTT
TRBV18	NA	NA	TRBJ2-5	CASSPKQGDQETQYF	TGTGCCAGCTCACCAAAACAAGGAGATCAAGAGACCCAGTACTTC
TRBV11-3	NA	few	TRBJ2-7	CASSRQGSHEQYF	TGTGCCAGCAGTCGTCAGGGGAGCCACGAGCAGTACTTC
TRBV7-2	NA	NA	TRBJ1-1	CASSLKGVNTEAFF	TGTGCCAGCAGCTTAAAGGGGGTGAACACTGAAGCTTTCTTT
TRBV12-3/TRBV12-4	NA	many	TRBJ2-2	CASSLNRGTGELFF	TGTGCCAGCAGTTTAAATAGGGGCACCGGGGAGCTGTTTTTT
TRBV7-9	NA	NA	TRBJ2-1	CASSPKSWGNNEQFF	TGTGCCAGCAGCCCCAAGTCGTGGGGGAACAATGAGCAGTTCTTC
TRBV27	NA	few	TRBJ1-5	CASRQGGNQPQHF	TGTGCCAGCAGACAGGGTGGCAATCAGCCCCAGCATTTT
TRBV5-5	TRBD1	few	TRBJ2-1	CASSSSDRGKREQFF	TGTGCCAGCAGCTCCTCGGACAGGGGTAAGCGTGAGCAGTTCTTC
TRBV6-1	NA	many	TRBJ2-1	CASSEGQGLDEQFF	TGTGCCAGCAGTGAAGGACAGGGACTCGATGAGCAGTTCTTC
TRBV29-1	NA	many	TRBJ2-5	CSVHDGGLQETQYF	TGCAGCGTTCACGACGGCGGACTGCAAGAGACCCAGTACTTC
TRBV12-3/TRBV12-4	NA	many	TRBJ1-2	CASTRQAAVNYGYTF	TGTGCCAGCACCCGGCAGGCGGCAGTTAACTATGGCTACACCTTC
TRBV24-1	TRBD1	NA	TRBJ2-1	CATSDWDRDRSYNEQFF	TGTGCCACCAGTGACTGGGACAGGGACCGCTCCTACAATGAGCAGTTCTTC
TRBV12-3/TRBV12-4	TRBD2	few	TRBJ2-1	CASKNGTSNEQFF	TGTGCCAGCAAAAACGGGACTAGCAATGAGCAGTTCTTC
TRBV7-6	NA	few	TRBJ1-3	CASSLEDRIFSGNTIYF	TGTGCCAGCAGCTTAGAGGACCGGATTTTCTCTGGAAACACCATATATTTT
TRBV20-1	NA	NA	TRBJ1-3	CSARESGDGNTIYF	TGCAGTGCTAGAGAGAGTGGGGACGGAAACACCATATATTTT
TRBV7-6	TRBD1	few	TRBJ1-4	CASSLETGINEKLFF	TGTGCCAGCAGCTTAGAGACAGGGATAAATGAAAAACTGTTTTTT
TRBV29-1	NA	many	TRBJ2-1	CSVREGGSYNEQFF	TGCAGCGTCAGGGAAGGGGGCTCCTACAATGAGCAGTTCTTC
TRBV7-2	TRBD1	few	TRBJ1-4	CASSSIRGISEKLFF	TGTGCCAGCAGCTCGATCAGGGGGATATCTGAAAAACTGTTTTTT
TRBV27	TRBD1	few	TRBJ2-2	CASTKQGQPNTGELFF	TGTGCCAGCACCAAGCAGGGACAGCCGAACACCGGGGAGCTGTTTTTT